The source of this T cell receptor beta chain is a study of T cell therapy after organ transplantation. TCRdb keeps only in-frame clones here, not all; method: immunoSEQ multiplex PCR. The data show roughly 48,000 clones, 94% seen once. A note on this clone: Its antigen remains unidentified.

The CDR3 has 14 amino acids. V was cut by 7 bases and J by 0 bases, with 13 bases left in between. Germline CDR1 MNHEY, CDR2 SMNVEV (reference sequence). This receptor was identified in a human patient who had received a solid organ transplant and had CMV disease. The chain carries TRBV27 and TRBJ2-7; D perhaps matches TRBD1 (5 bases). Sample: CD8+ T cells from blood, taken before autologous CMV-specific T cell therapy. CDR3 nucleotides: TGTGCCAGCAAGGCCAGGGCCGTCTCCTACGAGCAGTACTTC. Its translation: CASKARAVSYEQYF.